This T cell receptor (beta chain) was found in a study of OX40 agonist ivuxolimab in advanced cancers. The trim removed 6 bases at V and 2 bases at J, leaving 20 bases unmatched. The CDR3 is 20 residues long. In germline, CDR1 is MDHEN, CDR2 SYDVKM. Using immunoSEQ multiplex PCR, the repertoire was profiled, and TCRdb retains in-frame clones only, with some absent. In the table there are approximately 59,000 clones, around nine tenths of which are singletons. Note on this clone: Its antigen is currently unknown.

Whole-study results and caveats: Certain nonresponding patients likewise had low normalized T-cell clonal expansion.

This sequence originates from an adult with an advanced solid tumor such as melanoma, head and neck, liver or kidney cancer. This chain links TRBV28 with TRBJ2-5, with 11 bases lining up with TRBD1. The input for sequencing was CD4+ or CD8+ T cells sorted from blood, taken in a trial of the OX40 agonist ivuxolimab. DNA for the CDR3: TGTGCCAGCAGCCATACTCGTCCCGGGACAGGGGGACGGGGGCAAGAGACCCAGTACTTC. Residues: CASSHTRPGTGGRGQETQYF.